The clone carrying this T cell receptor (beta chain) has only a few counts. The antigen is unknown. Investigators merged groups given second doses at roughly 4 or roughly 12 weeks. Method: immunoSEQ multiplex PCR; TCRdb's copy keeps in-frame clones and lacks some. The sample holds over 85,000 clones, approximately 89% seen once. These data come from a study of T cell responses to AZD1222 COVID-19 vaccine. CDR1 is SGDLS, CDR2 YYNGEE, per germline. The V end lost 0 bases, the J end lost 2 bases, and 8 bases lay between the germline ends. The CDR3 contains 14 residues. Study-level findings and limits: Clonal diversity may have been underestimated, and the donors were mostly white British, with more females than males. Samples come after the peak T cell response, not at day 14. Along spike, vaccine-associated CD4 TCRs were found throughout, with dominance at 160-218 and 743-854.

This TCR came from an adult who received the AZD1222 COVID-19 vaccine. The sequenced sample was peripheral blood, obtained 28 days after the second AZD1222 dose. This chain joins TRBV9 and TRBJ1-1; D not resolved. In DNA, the CDR3 is TGTGCCAGCAGCGTAGGGTCTGATAACACTGAAGCTTTCTTT. Protein product: CASSVGSDNTEAFF.